Listed below are T cell receptor beta chains from one sample, sequenced in a study of control samples from healthy donors and cancer patients. The method was immunoSEQ multiplex PCR; TCRdb's version includes in-frame clones alone and lacks a portion of them. Altogether some 220,000 clones are present, over 90% being singletons, with the ten largest covering less than 1.6%. The sample was blood. Receptors originate from a man aged 50-60 years in good health. CDR3s include the opening cysteine and the closing phenylalanine or tryptophan. Fields, in order: clone size, D gene, J gene, V gene, CDR3 DNA, CDR3 protein. D genes are given only for firm matches. Clone size, where shown, is once, few, many, or a class for clones that have expanded.

NA TRBD1 TRBJ1-2 TRBV5-4 TGTGCCAGCAAGCAGGCAGGGGGCCCCTATGGCTACACCTTC CASKQAGGPYGYTF
NA TRBD2 TRBJ2-3 TRBV5-4 TGTGCCAGCAGCTTAAGTCTAGCGGGGGGAGATACGCAGTATTTT CASSLSLAGGDTQYF
NA NA TRBJ1-5 TRBV21-1 TGTGCCAGCAGCAAAAAATCCTGGTCCGGGCCAGGGCTCCCTTTTAGCAATCAGCCCCAGCATTTT CASSKKSWSGPGLPFSNQPQHF
NA NA TRBJ2-3 TRBV7-2 TGTGCCCTGGGGGAGGTGGCAGATACGCAGTATTTT CALGEVADTQYF
NA TRBD1 TRBJ1-1 TRBV24-1 TGTGCCACTTCGGAACAGGGGTTGGTAGCTTTCTTT CATSEQGLVAFF
NA NA TRBJ2-7 TRBV4-1 TGCGCCAGCAGCCGTTCCTGGGACGGGAACTACGAGCAGTACTTC CASSRSWDGNYEQYF
NA TRBD1 TRBJ1-1 TRBV6-5 TGTGCCAGCAGTTACCAGGGGGGGATCATGAACACTGAAGCTTTCTTT CASSYQGGIMNTEAFF
NA TRBD1 TRBJ1-5 TRBV24-1 TGTGCCACCAGTCCCGGGACAGGGAAGGGACAGCCCCAGCATTTT CATSPGTGKGQPQHF
NA TRBD1 TRBJ2-1 TRBV27 TGTGCCAGCAGTTCCTCCTCATTAGGGGGCGGTGAGCAGTTCTTC CASSSSSLGGGEQFF
NA NA TRBJ2-1 TRBV6-5 TGTGCCAGCAGTTTGCCGGGGCTCAATGAGCAGTTCTTC CASSLPGLNEQFF
NA NA TRBJ1-2 TRBV28 TGTGCCAGCAGTCCACCCCCCGCAGAAACCTATGGCTACACCTTC CASSPPPAETYGYTF
NA NA TRBJ1-2 TRBV6-5 TGTGCCAGCCTGGGGGTGCAGGGTGGCGGCTACACCTTC CASLGVQGGGYTF
NA NA TRBJ2-3 TRBV6-2/TRBV6-3 TGTGCCAGCAGTCGCTCGGGGGGCTTACGGTCTGATACGCAGTATTTT CASSRSGGLRSDTQYF
NA NA TRBJ1-2 TRBV5-4 TGTGCCAGCAGGGAGGAACAGGGTGGTCGGGGCTACACCTTC CASREEQGGRGYTF
NA TRBD2 TRBJ2-7 TRBV11-2 TGTGCCAGCAGCTTAGAGCCAGCGGGGGGGCCCGAGCAGTACTTC CASSLEPAGGPEQYF
once NA TRBJ1-5 TRBV19 TGTGCCAGTAGTAAAGACCTATATCGTAATCAGCCCCAGCATTTT CASSKDLYRNQPQHF
NA NA TRBJ1-5 TRBV24-1 TGTGCCACCCGCGCCCAAGTTAGCAATCAGCCCCAGCATTTT CATRAQVSNQPQHF
NA NA TRBJ1-5 TRBV27 TGTGCCAGCAGTCCGCGGACAAGTTATAGCAATCAGCCCCAGCATTTT CASSPRTSYSNQPQHF
NA NA TRBJ2-4 TRBV7-9 TGTGCCAGTTCTGGGGGCAACATTCAGTACTTC CASSGGNIQYF